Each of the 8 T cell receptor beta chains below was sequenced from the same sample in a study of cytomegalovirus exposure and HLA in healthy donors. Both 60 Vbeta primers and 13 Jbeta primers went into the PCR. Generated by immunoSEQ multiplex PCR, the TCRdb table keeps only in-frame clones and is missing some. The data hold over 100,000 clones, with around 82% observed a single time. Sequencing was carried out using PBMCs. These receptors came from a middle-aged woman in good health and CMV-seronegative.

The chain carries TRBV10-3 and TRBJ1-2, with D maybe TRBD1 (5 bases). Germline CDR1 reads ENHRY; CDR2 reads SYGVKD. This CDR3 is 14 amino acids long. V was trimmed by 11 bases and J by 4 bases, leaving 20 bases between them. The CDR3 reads CASLPSGGGYGYTF. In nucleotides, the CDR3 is TGTGCCTCCCTCCCATCGGGGGGAGGCTATGGCTACACCTTC.

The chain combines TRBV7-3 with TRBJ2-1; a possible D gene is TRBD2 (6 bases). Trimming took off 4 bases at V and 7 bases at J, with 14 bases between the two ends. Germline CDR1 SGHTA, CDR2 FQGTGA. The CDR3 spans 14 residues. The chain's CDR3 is CASSSTPGENEQFF. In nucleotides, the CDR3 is TGTGCCAGCAGCTCCACACCGGGAGAGAATGAGCAGTTCTTC.

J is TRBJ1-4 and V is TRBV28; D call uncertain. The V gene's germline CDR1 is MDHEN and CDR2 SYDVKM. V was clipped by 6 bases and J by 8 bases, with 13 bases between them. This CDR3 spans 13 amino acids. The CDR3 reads CASSSGIYEKLFF. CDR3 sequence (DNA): TGTGCCAGCAGCAGCGGAATTTACGAAAAACTGTTTTTT.

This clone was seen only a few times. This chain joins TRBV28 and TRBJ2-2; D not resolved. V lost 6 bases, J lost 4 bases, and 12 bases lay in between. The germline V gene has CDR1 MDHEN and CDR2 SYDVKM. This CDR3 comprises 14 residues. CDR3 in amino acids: CASRWYGGTGELFF. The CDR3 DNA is TGTGCCAGCAGATGGTATGGCGGCACCGGGGAGCTGTTTTTT.

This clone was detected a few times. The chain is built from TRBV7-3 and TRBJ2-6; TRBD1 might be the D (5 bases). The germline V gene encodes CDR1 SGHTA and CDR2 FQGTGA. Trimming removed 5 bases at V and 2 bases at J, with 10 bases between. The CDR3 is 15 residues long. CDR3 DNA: TGTGCCAGCAGCGTTCAGGGAACTGGGGCCAACGTCCTGACTTTC. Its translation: CASSVQGTGANVLTF. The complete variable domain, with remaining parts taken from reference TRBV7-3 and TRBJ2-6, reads GAGVSQTPSNKVTEKGKYVELRCDPISGHTALYWYRQSLGQGPEFLIYFQGTGAADDSGLPNDRFFAVRPEGSVSTLKIQRTERGDSAVYLCASSVQGTGANVLTFGAGSRLTVL.

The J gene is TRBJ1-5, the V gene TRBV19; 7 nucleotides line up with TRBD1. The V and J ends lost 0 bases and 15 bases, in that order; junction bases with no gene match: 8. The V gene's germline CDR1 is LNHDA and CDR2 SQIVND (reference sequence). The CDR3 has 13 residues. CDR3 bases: TGTGCCAGTAGTATAGATCTTGGGACAGTAGTGCATTTT. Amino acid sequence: CASSIDLGTVVHF. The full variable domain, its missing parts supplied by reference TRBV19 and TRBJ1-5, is DGGITQSPKYLFRKEGQNVTLSCEQNLNHDAMYWYRQDPGQGLRLIYYSQIVNDFQKGDIAEGYSVSREKKESFPLTVTSAQKNPTAFYLCASSIDLGTVVHFGDGTRLSIL.

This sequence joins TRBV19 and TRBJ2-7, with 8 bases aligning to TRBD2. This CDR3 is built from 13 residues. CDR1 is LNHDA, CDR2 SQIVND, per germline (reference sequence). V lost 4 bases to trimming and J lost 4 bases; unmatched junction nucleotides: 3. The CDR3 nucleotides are TGTGCCAGTAGTAGCGGGAGGTCTTACGAGCAGTACTTC. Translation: CASSSGRSYEQYF.

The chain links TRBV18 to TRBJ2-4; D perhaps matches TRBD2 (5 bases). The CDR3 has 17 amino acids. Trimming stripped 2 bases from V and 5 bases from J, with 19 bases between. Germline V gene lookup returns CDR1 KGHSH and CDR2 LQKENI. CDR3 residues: CASSPKLVRGSQNIQYF. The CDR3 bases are TGTGCCAGCTCACCAAAGCTGGTTCGGGGAAGCCAAAACATTCAGTACTTC.